The clone carrying this TCR beta chain qualifies as hyperexpanded. MiXCR, applied by TCRdb to the PCR reads, yields one record per CDR3 protein. The profile covers under 2,000 distinct CDR3 sequences, with about three fifths appearing a single time and around two fifths taken by the ten largest. The sample is drawn from a study of CD4 and CD8 cells across lung adenocarcinoma regions. The clonotype was recovered from a female donor with lung adenocarcinoma. The CD4 and CD8 labels of this study may be unreliable. The source material was CD4+ T cells from the margin of a lung tumor.

Here the CDR3 reads CASSEGAYNEQFF. Written as DNA, the CDR3 is TGTGCCAGCAGTGAAGGGGCCTACAATGAGCAGTTCTTC. V is TRBV6-1 and J is TRBJ2-1; D ambiguous. Trimming removed 1 base from V and 2 bases from J, with 3 bases in between. Germline loops: CDR1 MNHNS, CDR2 SASEGT. There are 13 residues in the CDR3.